The rows below give T cell receptor beta chains drawn from one sample of a study of identical twins. A single record per CDR3 protein comes from TCRdb applying MiXCR to the 5' RACE reads. The sample shows around 570,000 distinct CDR3 sequences, approximately 10% of them seen only once. These sequences were also reported in another study, on yellow fever vaccine responses in identical twins.

Material for sequencing was PBMCs. Every receptor here comes from a woman aged 18-30 years in good health. CDR3s include the opening cysteine and the closing phenylalanine or tryptophan. Fields, in order: CDR3 protein, CDR3 DNA, J gene, clone size, D gene, V gene. The D gene is left open where the match is weak. Size values are once, few and many counts, or a class for expanded clones, and some rows have none.

CDR3aa: CASSLGARTDTQYF
CDR3nt: TGTGCCAGCAGCTTGGGGGCTCGCACAGATACGCAGTATTTT
j_gene: TRBJ2-3
abundance: NA
d_gene: NA
v_gene: TRBV7-8

CDR3aa: CATVATGGASYNEQFF
CDR3nt: TGTGCCACCGTTGCCACAGGGGGGGCTTCCTACAATGAGCAGTTCTTC
j_gene: TRBJ2-1
abundance: many
d_gene: NA
v_gene: TRBV10-3

CDR3aa: CAISVGRQETQYF
CDR3nt: TGTGCCATCAGTGTCGGCAGACAAGAGACCCAGTACTTC
j_gene: TRBJ2-5
abundance: few
d_gene: NA
v_gene: TRBV10-3

CDR3aa: CASSPHPGATEAFF
CDR3nt: TGTGCCAGCTCACCACATCCAGGGGCCACTGAAGCTTTCTTT
j_gene: TRBJ1-1
abundance: NA
d_gene: NA
v_gene: TRBV18

CDR3aa: CASSLAPGLHSYNEQFF
CDR3nt: TGTGCCAGCAGTTTAGCACCGGGACTACACTCCTACAATGAGCAGTTCTTC
j_gene: TRBJ2-1
abundance: NA
d_gene: TRBD2
v_gene: TRBV12-3/TRBV12-4

CDR3aa: CASSGTSRNTGELFF
CDR3nt: TGTGCCAGCAGCGGGACTAGCCGGAACACCGGGGAGCTGTTTTTT
j_gene: TRBJ2-2
abundance: many
d_gene: TRBD2
v_gene: TRBV7-2

CDR3aa: CSARGLEGDAYEQYF
CDR3nt: TGCAGTGCTAGAGGCCTTGAGGGAGATGCCTACGAGCAGTACTTC
j_gene: TRBJ2-7
abundance: many
d_gene: NA
v_gene: TRBV20-1

CDR3aa: CASSKQQTGKETQYF
CDR3nt: TGTGCCAGCAGCAAACAACAGACAGGCAAAGAGACCCAGTACTTC
j_gene: TRBJ2-5
abundance: many
d_gene: NA
v_gene: TRBV7-9

CDR3aa: CASSLGDLGSPLHF
CDR3nt: TGTGCCAGCAGCTTAGGCGATTTGGGATCACCCCTCCACTTT
j_gene: TRBJ1-6
abundance: NA
d_gene: NA
v_gene: TRBV7-3

CDR3aa: CASSPRDRVYEQYF
CDR3nt: TGTGCCAGCTCACCCCGGGACAGGGTCTACGAGCAGTACTTC
j_gene: TRBJ2-7
abundance: many
d_gene: TRBD1
v_gene: TRBV7-9

CDR3aa: CASPSPTAGKSVWDTEAFF
CDR3nt: TGTGCCAGTCCTTCCCCCACGGCAGGGAAATCGGTTTGGGACACTGAAGCTTTCTTT
j_gene: TRBJ1-1
abundance: NA
d_gene: NA
v_gene: TRBV2

CDR3aa: CASSHYPSYEQYF
CDR3nt: TGTGCCAGCAGCCACTACCCTTCCTACGAGCAGTACTTC
j_gene: TRBJ2-7
abundance: once
d_gene: NA
v_gene: TRBV6-2/TRBV6-3

CDR3aa: CASTLRLVTYNEQFF
CDR3nt: TGTGCCAGCACCCTCAGACTAGTCACCTACAATGAGCAGTTCTTC
j_gene: TRBJ2-1
abundance: NA
d_gene: NA
v_gene: TRBV6-2/TRBV6-3

CDR3aa: CASTLSGTGGAGYGYTF
CDR3nt: TGTGCCAGCACCTTGAGCGGGACAGGGGGCGCAGGCTATGGCTACACCTTC
j_gene: TRBJ1-2
abundance: few
d_gene: TRBD1
v_gene: TRBV7-2

CDR3aa: CASKAAGRTGELFF
CDR3nt: TGTGCCAGCAAGGCGGCGGGTCGTACCGGGGAGCTGTTTTTT
j_gene: TRBJ2-2
abundance: few
d_gene: NA
v_gene: TRBV6-2/TRBV6-3

CDR3aa: CASSATGTANEKLFF
CDR3nt: TGTGCCAGCAGCGCCACCGGGACAGCTAATGAAAAACTGTTTTTT
j_gene: TRBJ1-4
abundance: NA
d_gene: TRBD1
v_gene: TRBV7-2

CDR3aa: CAIREDGLNTEAFF
CDR3nt: TGTGCCATCAGAGAAGATGGATTGAACACTGAAGCTTTCTTT
j_gene: TRBJ1-1
abundance: many
d_gene: NA
v_gene: TRBV10-3

CDR3aa: CSVRLLAPYEQYF
CDR3nt: TGCAGCGTCAGGTTACTAGCGCCCTACGAGCAGTACTTC
j_gene: TRBJ2-7
abundance: few
d_gene: TRBD2
v_gene: TRBV29-1

CDR3aa: CASSQRTGREQYF
CDR3nt: TGTGCCAGCAGTCAAAGGACAGGGCGCGAGCAGTACTTC
j_gene: TRBJ2-7
abundance: few
d_gene: TRBD1
v_gene: TRBV12-3/TRBV12-4

CDR3aa: CASRGDRKYEQYF
CDR3nt: TGTGCCAGCAGGGGGGACAGGAAGTACGAGCAGTACTTC
j_gene: TRBJ2-7
abundance: few
d_gene: TRBD1
v_gene: TRBV12-3/TRBV12-4

CDR3aa: CASRATSGAQETQYF
CDR3nt: TGTGCCAGCAGGGCGACTAGCGGGGCCCAAGAGACCCAGTACTTC
j_gene: TRBJ2-5
abundance: NA
d_gene: TRBD2
v_gene: TRBV12-3/TRBV12-4

CDR3aa: CASRGEGRVGDEQFF
CDR3nt: TGCGCCAGCAGGGGGGAGGGCAGAGTCGGCGATGAGCAGTTCTTC
j_gene: TRBJ2-1
abundance: many
d_gene: TRBD2
v_gene: TRBV5-1

CDR3aa: CASSWFAGGSYEQYF
CDR3nt: TGCGCCAGCAGCTGGTTCGCAGGGGGCTCCTACGAGCAGTACTTC
j_gene: TRBJ2-7
abundance: many
d_gene: TRBD1
v_gene: TRBV5-1

CDR3aa: CASSRVGYNEQFF
CDR3nt: TGTGCCAGCAGCCGGGTCGGGTACAATGAGCAGTTCTTC
j_gene: TRBJ2-1
abundance: NA
d_gene: NA
v_gene: TRBV11-3

CDR3aa: CASSQDGGAGGYEQYF
CDR3nt: TGCGCCAGCAGCCAAGACGGTGGGGCGGGAGGCTACGAGCAGTACTTC
j_gene: TRBJ2-7
abundance: few
d_gene: TRBD2
v_gene: TRBV4-3

CDR3aa: CASSYGRQGPSYEQYF
CDR3nt: TGTGCCAGCAGTTACGGACGACAGGGACCCTCCTACGAGCAGTACTTC
j_gene: TRBJ2-7
abundance: few
d_gene: TRBD1
v_gene: TRBV6-2/TRBV6-3

CDR3aa: CASSQEPTRGARDTQYF
CDR3nt: TGTGCCAGCAGCCAAGAACCTACGCGGGGGGCCCGGGATACGCAGTATTTT
j_gene: TRBJ2-3
abundance: many
d_gene: TRBD2
v_gene: TRBV4-2

CDR3aa: CSASRAGGPPNNEQFF
CDR3nt: TGCAGTGCTAGCCGAGCGGGAGGGCCCCCCAACAATGAGCAGTTCTTC
j_gene: TRBJ2-1
abundance: few
d_gene: TRBD2
v_gene: TRBV20-1

CDR3aa: CASTRTSTDTQYF
CDR3nt: TGTGCCAGCACCAGAACTAGCACAGATACGCAGTATTTT
j_gene: TRBJ2-3
abundance: few
d_gene: NA
v_gene: TRBV6-1

CDR3aa: CASSQDAGQGSLEQYF
CDR3nt: TGCGCCAGCAGCCAAGATGCGGGGCAGGGCAGTCTCGAGCAGTACTTC
j_gene: TRBJ2-7
abundance: NA
d_gene: NA
v_gene: TRBV4-3